This T cell receptor beta chain was documented in a study of blood T cell repertoires in COVID-19. Study-wide background: Samples representing acute and convalescent COVID-19 were sourced from the United States, Italy and Spain. Sources were T cells, B-cell-depleted T cells, or PBMCs; the material itself was cDNA or gDNA.

Methods used by the authors: Scientists estimated how many nucleated cells there were by amplifying reference gene primers. Sequenced by immunoSEQ multiplex PCR; TCRdb stores in-frame clones only, minus some. V and J calls and clone size are given by that table; D and trimming were obtained from the DNA. The table has about 100,000 clones, approximately 80% seen once; the top ten hold less than 35%. V lost 8 bases and J 2 bases, leaving 14 bases between the germline ends. The CDR3 consists of 14 residues. The V gene's germline CDR1 is MNHEY and CDR2 SMNVEV (reference sequence). The gene calls are TRBV27 and TRBJ2-3, with no clear D. This TCR was recovered from a man between 65 and 80 years old with active or convalescent COVID-19. The source material was peripheral blood. The CDR3 spells CASQMAGFTDTQYF. CDR3 nucleotides: TGTGCCAGCCAAATGGCCGGGTTCACAGATACGCAGTATTTT.